A single sample is the source of the 8 T cell receptor beta chains below, sequenced in a study of OX40 agonist ivuxolimab in advanced cancers. TCRdb's copy holds only in-frame clones and misses some; the assay was immunoSEQ multiplex PCR. The sample carries approximately 35,000 clones, around 74% recorded once. The sequences come from CD4+ or CD8+ T cells sorted from blood, collected in a trial of the OX40 agonist ivuxolimab. The receptors originated from an adult with an advanced solid tumor such as melanoma, head and neck, liver or kidney cancer.

This clone was counted a single time. Here the CDR3 reads CASRNRDRNTGELFF. The CDR3 coding sequence is TGTGCCAGCAGGAATCGGGACAGGAACACCGGGGAGCTGTTTTTT. The gene calls are TRBV2 and TRBJ2-2; TRBD1 agrees at 7 bases. V lost 6 bases to trimming and J lost 1 base; unmatched junction nucleotides: 5. The CDR3 has 15 amino acids. Germline values: CDR1 SNHLY, CDR2 FYNNEI. The variable domain in full, completed from reference TRBV2 and TRBJ2-2, reads EPEVTQTPSHQVTQMGQEVILRCVPISNHLYFYWYRQILGQKVEFLVSFYNNEISEKSEIFDDQFSVERPDGSNFTLKIRSTKLEDSAMYFCASRNRDRNTGELFFGEGSRLTVL.

The chain has TRBV2 and TRBJ2-1, with unresolved D. CDR3 length: 14 residues. Germline-derived CDR1 and CDR2 are SNHLY and FYNNEI. Trimming removed 1 base from V and 5 bases from J, with 9 bases in between. CDR3 sequence reads: CASSEVLRDNEQFF. CDR3 DNA: TGTGCCAGCAGTGAAGTACTCCGGGACAATGAGCAGTTCTTC.

The chain recombines TRBV9 with TRBJ1-2; no firm D call. V lost 0 bases, J lost 8 bases, and 17 bases lay in between. The germline V gene encodes CDR1 SGDLS and CDR2 YYNGEE. The CDR3 covers 15 residues. In nucleotides, the CDR3 is TGTGCCAGCAGCGTAGGAGGGATAAGACAAGGCGGCTACACCTTC. It is translated as CASSVGGIRQGGYTF.

The chain uses TRBV7-3 and TRBJ2-2; no firm D call. Germline V lookup: CDR1 SGHTA, CDR2 FQGTGA. Trimming shortened V by 2 bases and J by 1 base, and 8 bases separated the two germline ends. The CDR3 contains 15 residues. CDR3 in amino acids: CASSLVTQNTGELFF. As DNA, the CDR3 is TGTGCCAGCAGCTTAGTTACCCAGAACACCGGGGAGCTGTTTTTT. Using reference TRBV7-3 and TRBJ2-2 for the parts outside the CDR3, the full variable domain is GAGVSQTPSNKVTEKGKYVELRCDPISGHTALYWYRQSLGQGPEFLIYFQGTGAADDSGLPNDRFFAVRPEGSVSTLKIQRTERGDSAVYLCASSLVTQNTGELFFGEGSRLTVL.

The rearrangement joins TRBV7-2 to TRBJ2-3; D is possibly TRBD1 (6 bases). The V end was cut by 6 bases, the J end by 11 bases, with 15 bases between. The CDR3 has 12 amino acids. Germline values: CDR1 SGHTA, CDR2 FQGNSA. The CDR3 is CASSLTGSGQYF. CDR3 sequence (DNA): TGTGCCAGCAGTCTCACAGGGTCGGGGCAGTATTTT.

V is TRBV10-1 and J is TRBJ1-1; possible D gene TRBD1, 5 bases. Germline loops: CDR1 WNHNN, CDR2 SYGVQD (reference sequence). This CDR3 comprises 13 residues. V was pared by 8 bases and J by 3 bases, with 13 bases between. CDR3 sequence: CASVKRGYTEAFF. The CDR3 coding sequence is TGCGCCAGCGTTAAAAGGGGTTACACTGAAGCTTTCTTT.

The chain carries TRBV19 and TRBJ2-2; unclear D gene. The ends were cut back, 0 bases at V and 7 bases at J, with 12 bases in the middle. Germline values: CDR1 LNHDA, CDR2 SQIVND (reference sequence). There are 15 residues in the CDR3. CDR3 DNA: TGTGCCAGTAGTATAGATGTAGTGGGTGGCGGGGAGCTGTTTTTT. This sequence encodes CASSIDVVGGGELFF. The variable domain in full, with the rest retrieved from reference TRBV19 and TRBJ2-2, is DGGITQSPKYLFRKEGQNVTLSCEQNLNHDAMYWYRQDPGQGLRLIYYSQIVNDFQKGDIAEGYSVSREKKESFPLTVTSAQKNPTAFYLCASSIDVVGGGELFFGEGSRLTVL.

The chain couples TRBV28 to TRBJ2-1, with 8 bases that match TRBD1. In germline, CDR1 is MDHEN, CDR2 SYDVKM. After removal of 6 bases from V and 6 bases from J, the junction contained 13 bases not matched to a gene. The CDR3 has 16 amino acids. In nucleotides, the CDR3 is TGTGCCAGCAGCCTTGCCCCGGGACAGGCAACCAATGAGCAGTTCTTC. As protein: CASSLAPGQATNEQFF.